This T cell receptor beta chain was recorded in a study of OX40 agonist ivuxolimab in advanced cancers. Across the study: The patients' treatment was ivuxolimab, an agonistic anti-OX40 (CD134) antibody. A diagnosis of hepatocellular carcinoma, melanoma, renal cell or head and neck cancer was present in dose-escalation patients.

With autoimmune disease history or systemic immunosuppression, patients were excluded. This table comes from immunoSEQ multiplex PCR, and its TCRdb copy is limited to in-frame clones, with some not included. The sample has around 53,000 clones, roughly 88% seen once. The CDR3 spans 16 residues. The junction had 3 bases not matched to a gene; V was cut back by 0 bases and J by 1 base. CDR1 and CDR2 (germline): LNHDA, SQIVND (reference sequence). The sequence was obtained from an adult with an advanced solid tumor such as melanoma, head and neck, liver or kidney cancer. This sequence joins TRBV19 and TRBJ1-5; 7 positions agree with TRBD1. This sample comprised CD4+ or CD8+ T cells sorted from blood, obtained in a trial of the OX40 agonist ivuxolimab. Written as DNA, the CDR3 is TGTGCCAGTAGTATAGACGGGACAGCGAGCAATCAGCCCCAGCATTTT. Protein sequence: CASSIDGTASNQPQHF.